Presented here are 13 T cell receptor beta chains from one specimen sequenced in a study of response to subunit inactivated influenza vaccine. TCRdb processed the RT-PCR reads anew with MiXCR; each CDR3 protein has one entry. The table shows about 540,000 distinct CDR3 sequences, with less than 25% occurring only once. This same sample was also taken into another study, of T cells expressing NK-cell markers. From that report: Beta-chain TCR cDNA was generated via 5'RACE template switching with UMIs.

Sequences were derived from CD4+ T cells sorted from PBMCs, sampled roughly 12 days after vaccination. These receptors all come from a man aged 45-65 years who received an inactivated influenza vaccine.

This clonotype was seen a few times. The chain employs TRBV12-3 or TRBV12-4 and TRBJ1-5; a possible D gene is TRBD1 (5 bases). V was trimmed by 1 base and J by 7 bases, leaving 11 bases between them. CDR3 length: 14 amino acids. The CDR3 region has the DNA TGTGCCAGCAGTTTAGGTAGGGGAGAGCAGCCCCAGCATTTT. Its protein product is CASSLGRGEQPQHF.

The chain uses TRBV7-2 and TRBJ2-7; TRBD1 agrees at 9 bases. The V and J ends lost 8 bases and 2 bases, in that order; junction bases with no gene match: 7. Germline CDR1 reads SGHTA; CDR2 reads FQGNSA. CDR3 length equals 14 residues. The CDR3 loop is CASYRTGEAYEQYF. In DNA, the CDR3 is TGTGCCAGCTACCGGACAGGGGAGGCCTACGAGCAGTACTTC.

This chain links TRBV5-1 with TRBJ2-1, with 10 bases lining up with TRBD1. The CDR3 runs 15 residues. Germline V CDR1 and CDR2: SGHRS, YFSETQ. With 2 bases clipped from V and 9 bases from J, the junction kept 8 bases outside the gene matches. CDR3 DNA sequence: TGCGCCAGCAGCTTCCGGACAGGGGGAGCCAGTGAGCAGTTCTTC. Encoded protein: CASSFRTGGASEQFF.

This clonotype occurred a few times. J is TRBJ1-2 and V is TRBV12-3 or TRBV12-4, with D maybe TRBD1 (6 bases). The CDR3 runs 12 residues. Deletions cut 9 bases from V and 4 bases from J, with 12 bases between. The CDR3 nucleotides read TGTGCCAGTAACAGGGTTGGCTATGGCTACACCTTC. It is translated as CASNRVGYGYTF.

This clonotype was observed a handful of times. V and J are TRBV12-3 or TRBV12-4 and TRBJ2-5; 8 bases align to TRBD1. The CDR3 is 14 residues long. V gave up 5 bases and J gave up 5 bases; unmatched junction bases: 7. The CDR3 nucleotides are TGTGCCAGCAGTCGAGGACAGGGCCGGGAGACCCAGTACTTC. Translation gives CASSRGQGRETQYF.

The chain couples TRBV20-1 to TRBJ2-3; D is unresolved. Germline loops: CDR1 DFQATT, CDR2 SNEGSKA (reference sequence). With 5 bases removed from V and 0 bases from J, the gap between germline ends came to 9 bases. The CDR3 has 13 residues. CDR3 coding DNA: TGCAGTGCTTGGTCCTATAGCACAGATACGCAGTATTTT. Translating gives CSAWSYSTDTQYF.

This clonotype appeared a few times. The CDR3 DNA reads as TGTGCCAGCAGCCCTGTCTCGCGGGCCTACGAGCAGTACTTC. Translation gives CASSPVSRAYEQYF. The V call is TRBV11-2, the J call TRBJ2-7; D possibly corresponds to TRBD2 (5 bases). Germline V gives CDR1 SGHAT, CDR2 FQNNGV. Trimming pared 5 bases from V and 2 bases from J, leaving 13 bases between. The length of the CDR3 is 14 residues.

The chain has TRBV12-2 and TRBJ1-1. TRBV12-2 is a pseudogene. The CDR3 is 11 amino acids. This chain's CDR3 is CASVTGSEAFF. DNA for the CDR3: TGTGCAAGTGTTACCGGGAGTGAAGCTTTCTTT.

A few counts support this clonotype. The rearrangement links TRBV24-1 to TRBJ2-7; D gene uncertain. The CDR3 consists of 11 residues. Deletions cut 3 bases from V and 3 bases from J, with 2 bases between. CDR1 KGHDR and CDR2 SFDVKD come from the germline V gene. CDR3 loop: CATSDLYEQYF. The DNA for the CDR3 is TGTGCCACCAGTGATCTCTACGAGCAGTACTTC.

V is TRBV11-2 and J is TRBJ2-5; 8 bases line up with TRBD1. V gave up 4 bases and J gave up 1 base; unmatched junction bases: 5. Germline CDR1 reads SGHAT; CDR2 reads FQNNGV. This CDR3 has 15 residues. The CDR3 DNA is TGTGCCAGCAGCTCATACAGGGGGGTCCAAGAGACCCAGTACTTC. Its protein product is CASSSYRGVQETQYF.

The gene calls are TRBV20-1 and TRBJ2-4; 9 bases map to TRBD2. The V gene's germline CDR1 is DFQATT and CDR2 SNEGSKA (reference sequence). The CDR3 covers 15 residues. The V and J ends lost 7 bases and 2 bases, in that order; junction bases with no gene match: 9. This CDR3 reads CSGMGLASTKNIQYF. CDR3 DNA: TGCAGTGGGATGGGACTAGCTTCTACCAAAAACATTCAGTACTTC.

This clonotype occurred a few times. CDR3 region: CASSPTVYNEQFF. DNA of the CDR3: TGTGCCAGCTCACCAACTGTATACAATGAGCAGTTCTTC. V and J are TRBV18 and TRBJ2-1; D call uncertain. The germline V gene has CDR1 KGHSH and CDR2 LQKENI. The CDR3 is made up of 13 amino acids. V dropped 2 bases and J dropped 4 bases, with 6 bases sitting between them.

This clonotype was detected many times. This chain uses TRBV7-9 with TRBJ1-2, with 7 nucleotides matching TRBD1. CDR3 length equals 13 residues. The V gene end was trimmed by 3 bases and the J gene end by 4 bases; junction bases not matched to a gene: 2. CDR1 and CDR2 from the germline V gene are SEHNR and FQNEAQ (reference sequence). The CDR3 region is CASSFAGGYGYTF. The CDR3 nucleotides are TGTGCCAGCAGCTTTGCAGGGGGCTATGGCTACACCTTC.